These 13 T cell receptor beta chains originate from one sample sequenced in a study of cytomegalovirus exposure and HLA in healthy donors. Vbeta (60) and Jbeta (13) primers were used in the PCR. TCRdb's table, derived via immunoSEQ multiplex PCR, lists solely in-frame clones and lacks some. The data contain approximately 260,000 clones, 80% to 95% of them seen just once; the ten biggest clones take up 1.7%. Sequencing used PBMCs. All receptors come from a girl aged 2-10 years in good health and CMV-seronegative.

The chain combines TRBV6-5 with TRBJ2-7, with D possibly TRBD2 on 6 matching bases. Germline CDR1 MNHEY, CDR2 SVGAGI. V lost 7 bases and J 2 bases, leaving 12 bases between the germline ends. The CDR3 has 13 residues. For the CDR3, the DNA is TGTGCCAGCAACGTCGCGGGGACCTACGAGCAGTACTTC. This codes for CASNVAGTYEQYF.

As DNA, the CDR3 is TGTGCCAGCAGTCGCTCGGGGGGGTCTGGAAACACCATATATTTT. It yields the protein CASSRSGGSGNTIYF. The chain employs TRBV6-1 and TRBJ1-3; maybe TRBD1 (5 bases). The CDR3 spans 15 residues. Trimming took off 5 bases at V and 1 base at J, with 12 bases between the two ends. Looked up from germline, CDR1 is MNHNS and CDR2 is SASEGT.

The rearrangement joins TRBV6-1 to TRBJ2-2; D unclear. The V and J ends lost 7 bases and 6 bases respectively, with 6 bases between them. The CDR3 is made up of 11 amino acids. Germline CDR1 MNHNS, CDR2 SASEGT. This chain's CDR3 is CASTPAGELFF. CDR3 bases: TGTGCCAGCACCCCGGCCGGGGAGCTGTTTTTT.

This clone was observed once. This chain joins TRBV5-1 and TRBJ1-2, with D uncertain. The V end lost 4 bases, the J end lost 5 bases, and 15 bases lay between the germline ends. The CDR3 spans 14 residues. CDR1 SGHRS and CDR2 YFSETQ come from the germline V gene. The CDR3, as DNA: TGCGCCAGCAGCCCCAATGAACAGAGTTATGGCTACACCTTC. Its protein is CASSPNEQSYGYTF.

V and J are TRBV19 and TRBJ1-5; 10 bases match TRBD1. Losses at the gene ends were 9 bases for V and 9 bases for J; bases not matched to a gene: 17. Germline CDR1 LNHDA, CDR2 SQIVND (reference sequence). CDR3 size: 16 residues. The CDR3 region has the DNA TGTGCCAGCACCCTACAAGCGGGACAGGGGCGCGGGCCCCAGCATTTT. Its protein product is CASTLQAGQGRGPQHF.

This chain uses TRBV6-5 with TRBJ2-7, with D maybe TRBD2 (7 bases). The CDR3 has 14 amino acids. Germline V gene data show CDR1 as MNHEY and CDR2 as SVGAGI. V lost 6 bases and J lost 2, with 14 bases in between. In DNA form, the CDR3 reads TGTGCCAGCAGCTGGAGGGGGGGACCCTACGAGCAGTACTTC. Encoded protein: CASSWRGGPYEQYF.

CDR3 DNA sequence: TGCGCCAGCAGCGGGACTAGCTCTCGGGAGACCCAGTACTTC. It yields the protein CASSGTSSRETQYF. This chain connects TRBV5-1 to TRBJ2-5; 9 nucleotides agree with TRBD2. This CDR3 contains 14 residues. V trimming: 4 bases; J trimming: 5 bases; junction bases outside the gene matches: 6. Germline CDR1 is SGHRS and CDR2 is YFSETQ. Complete variable domain (other parts from reference TRBV5-1 and TRBJ2-5): KAGVTQTPRYLIKTRGQQVTLSCSPISGHRSVSWYQQTPGQGLQFLFEYFSETQRNKGNFPGRFSGRQFSNSRSEMNVSTLELGDSALYLCASSGTSSRETQYFGPGTRLLVL.

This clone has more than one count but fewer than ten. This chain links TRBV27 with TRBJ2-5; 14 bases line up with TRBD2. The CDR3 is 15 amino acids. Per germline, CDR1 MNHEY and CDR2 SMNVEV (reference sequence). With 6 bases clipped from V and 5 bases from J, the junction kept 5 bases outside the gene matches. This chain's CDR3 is CASRSTSGGAETQYF. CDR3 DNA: TGTGCCAGCAGGTCGACTAGCGGGGGGGCTGAGACCCAGTACTTC.

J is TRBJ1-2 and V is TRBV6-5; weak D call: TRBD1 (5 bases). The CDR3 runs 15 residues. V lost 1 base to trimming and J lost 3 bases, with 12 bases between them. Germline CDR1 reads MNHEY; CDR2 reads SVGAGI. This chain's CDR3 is CASSYFRGTYYGYTF. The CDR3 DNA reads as TGTGCCAGCAGTTACTTCCGGGGGACCTACTATGGCTACACCTTC.

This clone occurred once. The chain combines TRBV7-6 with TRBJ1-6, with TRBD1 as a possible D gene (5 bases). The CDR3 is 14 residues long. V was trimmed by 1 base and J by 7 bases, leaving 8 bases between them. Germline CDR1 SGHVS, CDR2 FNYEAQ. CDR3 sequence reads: CASSLGGGNSPLHF. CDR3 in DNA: TGTGCCAGCAGCTTAGGGGGGGGAAATTCACCCCTCCACTTT. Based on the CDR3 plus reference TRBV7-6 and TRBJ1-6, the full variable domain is GAGVSQSPRYKVTKRGQDVALRCDPISGHVSLYWYRQALGQGPEFLTYFNYEAQQDKSGLPNDRFSAERPEGSISTLTIQRTEQRDSAMYRCASSLGGGNSPLHFGNGTRLTVT.

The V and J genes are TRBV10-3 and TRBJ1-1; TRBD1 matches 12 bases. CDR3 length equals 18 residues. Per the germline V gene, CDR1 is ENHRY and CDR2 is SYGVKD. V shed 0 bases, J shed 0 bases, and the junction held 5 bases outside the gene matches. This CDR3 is CAISESLGTGGMNTEAFF. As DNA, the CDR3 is TGTGCCATCAGTGAGTCGTTGGGGACAGGGGGCATGAACACTGAAGCTTTCTTT.

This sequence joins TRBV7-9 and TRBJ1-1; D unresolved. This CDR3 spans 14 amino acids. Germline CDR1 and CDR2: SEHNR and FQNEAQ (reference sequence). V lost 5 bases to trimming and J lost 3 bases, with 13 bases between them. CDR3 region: CASSPISIYTEAFF. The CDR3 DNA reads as TGTGCCAGCAGCCCGATCTCTATATACACTGAAGCTTTCTTT.

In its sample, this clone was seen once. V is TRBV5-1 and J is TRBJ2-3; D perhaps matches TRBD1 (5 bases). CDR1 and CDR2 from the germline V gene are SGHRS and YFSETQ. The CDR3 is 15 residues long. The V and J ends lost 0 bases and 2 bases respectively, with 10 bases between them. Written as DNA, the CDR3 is TGCGCCAGCAGCTTGGATAGGGGCCTCACAGATACGCAGTATTTT. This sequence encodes CASSLDRGLTDTQYF.